Listed here are 14 T cell receptor beta chains from one sample, sequenced in a study of blood T cells in healthy people across ages. Using a J-beta primer mix together with a sample-barcoded 5' primer, a second PCR was run for roughly 6 to 12 cycles. One entry per CDR3 protein, called by TCRdb with MiXCR from the 5' RACE reads. This table has approximately 1,100,000 distinct CDR3 sequences, around 45% appearing once. Sequenced sample: blood. The receptors stem from a woman aged 55-70 years in good health.

The chain has TRBV24-1 and TRBJ2-1; 7 bases are shared with TRBD2. Germline CDR1 reads KGHDR; CDR2 reads SFDVKD. The trim removed 4 bases at V and 13 bases at J, leaving 6 bases unmatched. The CDR3 contains 12 residues. Here the CDR3 DNA reads TGTGCCACCAGTGAGACGGGAGGCCGTCAGTTCTTC. It codes for CATSETGGRQFF.

In this sample, this clonotype turned up once. The chain's CDR3 is CASTQFFPGGRTDTQYF. The CDR3 nucleotides are TGTGCCAGCACCCAATTCTTTCCGGGAGGACGCACAGATACGCAGTATTTT. The gene calls are TRBV6-2 or TRBV6-3 and TRBJ2-3; TRBD2 matches 7 bases. V gave up 7 bases and J gave up 1 base; unmatched junction bases: 14. Germline loops: CDR1 MNHEY, CDR2 SVGEGT. The CDR3 sequence is 17 residues long.

The chain couples TRBV20-1 to TRBJ2-1, with 11 positions matching TRBD2. The CDR3 runs to 14 residues. With 6 bases clipped from V and 6 bases from J, the junction kept 7 bases outside the gene matches. CDR1 is DFQATT, CDR2 SNEGSKA, per germline (reference sequence). The DNA of the CDR3 is TGCAGTGCCCAAACTAGCGGGAGCCTCAATGAGCAGTTCTTC. It codes for CSAQTSGSLNEQFF.

The CDR3 DNA follows: TGCAGTGCTCCGACAGGGGGCAAAAACATTCAGTACTTC. As protein: CSAPTGGKNIQYF. V gene TRBV20-1 combines with J gene TRBJ2-4, with TRBD1 matching 9 bases. Looked up from germline, CDR1 is DFQATT and CDR2 is SNEGSKA (reference sequence). Unmatched junction bases numbered 2, after V lost 5 bases and J lost 3 bases. The CDR3 extends over 13 amino acids.

CDR3 sequence reads: CSVDGRNSGSEWDTQYF. In DNA form, the CDR3 reads TGCAGCGTTGACGGAAGGAATAGCGGGAGTGAGTGGGATACGCAGTATTTT. V gene TRBV29-1 combines with J gene TRBJ2-3, with TRBD2 identical over 9 bases. The V segment lost 3 bases and the J segment 6 bases; nucleotides outside the gene matches: 16. Germline CDR1 is SQVTM and CDR2 is ANQGSEA. This CDR3 spans 17 amino acids.

In the case of this clonotype: The junction shows a germline mismatch at one end, possibly a read error. The chain is built from TRBV27 and TRBJ2-3, with 13 bases that match TRBD2. The CDR3 has 16 residues. Germline V gives CDR1 MNHEY, CDR2 SMNVEV (reference sequence). The CDR3 DNA sequence: TGTGCCCGCAGTGAACTAGCGGGAGGGCCCTCAGATACGCAGTATTTT. Amino acid sequence: CARSELAGGPSDTQYF.

This clonotype has a handful of counts. CDR3 nucleotide sequence: TGTGCCAGCAGTTTCCCGACAGGGGGTCTCACAGATACGCAGTATTTT. It encodes CASSFPTGGLTDTQYF. The chain carries TRBV28 and TRBJ2-3; 9 bases map to TRBD1. The V and J ends lost 3 bases and 2 bases, in that order; junction bases with no gene match: 6. Germline CDR1 MDHEN, CDR2 SYDVKM. This CDR3 region has 16 residues.

The chain couples TRBV27 to TRBJ1-2; D is possibly TRBD1 (6 bases). The CDR3 is 16 amino acids. Germline V gene sequence: CDR1 MNHEY, CDR2 SMNVEV (reference sequence). V lost 6 bases and J lost 1, with 18 bases in between. CDR3 sequence (DNA): TGTGCCAGCAGCCCTAGGGCGGGACAAATTAACTATGGCTACACCTTC. This translates into CASSPRAGQINYGYTF.

This clonotype has only a few counts. This sequence joins TRBV2 and TRBJ2-7; 7 nucleotides line up with TRBD1. Germline V gives CDR1 SNHLY, CDR2 FYNNEI. The CDR3 spans 12 residues. V dropped 7 bases and J dropped 2; count of bases not matched to a gene: 2. CDR3 nucleotide sequence: TGTGCCAGCAAGACAGGGACCTACGAGCAGTACTTC. It encodes CASKTGTYEQYF.

The rearrangement uses TRBV20-1 and TRBJ2-4, with 10 bases fitting TRBD2. Judging by the DNA end, TRBJ2-7 fits better; the J call may be wrong. Germline-derived CDR1 and CDR2 are DFQATT and SNEGSKA (reference sequence). The CDR3 extends over 15 amino acids. In nucleotides, the CDR3 is TGCAGTGCTAGAAAGGCTAGCGGGAGTATCGACGAGCAGTACTTC. It is translated as CSARKASGSIDEQYF.

This clonotype has more than one count but fewer than ten. V is TRBV20-1 and J is TRBJ2-5; no reliable D call. CDR3 length: 12 amino acids. V was shortened by 5 bases and J by 5 bases, with 12 bases between the two germline ends. CDR1 and CDR2 (germline): DFQATT, SNEGSKA (reference sequence). CDR3 sequence: CSALEMSETQYF. In nucleotides, the CDR3 is TGCAGTGCTTTGGAGATGTCGGAGACCCAGTACTTC.

This clonotype has a handful of counts. The chain combines TRBV6-5 with TRBJ1-5; 10 positions agree with TRBD1. The CDR3 is made up of 16 amino acids. From germline, CDR1 is MNHEY and CDR2 SVGAGI. With V trimmed by 0 bases and J by 3 bases, 2 bases remained unmatched. Here the CDR3 reads CASSYSGQGNNQPQHF. CDR3 bases: TGTGCCAGCAGTTACTCGGGACAGGGGAACAATCAGCCCCAGCATTTT.

This clonotype was seen a handful of times. The genes are TRBV7-2 and TRBJ2-1; D is ambiguous. V lost 6 bases, J lost 0 bases, and 12 bases lay in between. The CDR3 extends over 15 amino acids. Germline assignment: CDR1 SGHTA and CDR2 FQGNSA. CDR3 sequence: CASRRSKSSYNEQFF. The CDR3 coding sequence is TGTGCCAGCAGACGAAGCAAAAGCTCCTACAATGAGCAGTTCTTC. The full variable domain, in which reference TRBV7-2 and TRBJ2-1 provide the parts outside the CDR3, is GAGVSQSPSNKVTEKGKDVELRCDPISGHTALYWYRQSLGQGLEFLIYFQGNSAPDKSGLPSDRFSAERTGGSVSTLTIQRTQQEDSAVYLCASRRSKSSYNEQFFGPGTRLTVL.

The gene calls are TRBV20-1 and TRBJ2-7, with D unclear. The CDR3 has 15 amino acids. Germline lookup yields CDR1 DFQATT and CDR2 SNEGSKA (reference sequence). V was trimmed by 0 bases and J by 2 bases, leaving 14 bases between them. CDR3 protein: CSARDTAVSPYEQYF. CDR3 sequence (DNA): TGCAGTGCTAGAGATACAGCTGTAAGCCCCTACGAGCAGTACTTC.